This passage covers 32 T cell receptor beta chains from one sample sequenced in a study of blood T cell repertoires in COVID-19. Clones were read by immunoSEQ multiplex PCR, and TCRdb kept only the in-frame ones, dropping some. The top ten clones hold over 13% of a sample with some 200,000 clones, about 80% of them seen once. Sequenced input: peripheral blood. Receptors originate from a man aged 25 to 40 with active or convalescent COVID-19.

This chain connects TRBV24-1 to TRBJ1-1, with TRBD1 matching over 11 bases. Germline V gives CDR1 KGHDR, CDR2 SFDVKD. The trim removed 4 bases at V and 10 bases at J, leaving 4 bases unmatched. This CDR3 spans 13 amino acids. The CDR3 sequence is CATSDRGTGGAFF. The DNA for the CDR3 is TGTGCCACCAGTGACCGAGGGACAGGGGGAGCTTTCTTT.

The chain joins TRBV5-1 to TRBJ2-5, with 9 nucleotides matching TRBD1. Per germline, CDR1 SGHRS and CDR2 YFSETQ. This CDR3 is built from 14 residues. V dropped 2 bases and J dropped 5; count of bases not matched to a gene: 4. CDR3 in DNA: TGCGCCAGCAGCTTACAGGGGGCTGGTGAGACCCAGTACTTC. Its translation: CASSLQGAGETQYF.

The rearrangement uses TRBV12-3 or TRBV12-4 and TRBJ2-7; TRBD2 matches 7 bases. V trimming: 5 bases; J trimming: 3 bases; junction bases outside the gene matches: 1. There are 12 residues in the CDR3. CDR3 in amino acids: CASSRGDYEQYV. The CDR3 DNA reads as TGTGCCAGCAGTCGGGGGGACTACGAGCAGTACGTC.

This rearrangement joins TRBV5-4 to TRBJ1-1; TRBD1 matches 10 bases. There are 14 residues in the CDR3. V lost 2 bases to trimming and J lost 11 bases; unmatched junction nucleotides: 9. Per germline, CDR1 SGHNT and CDR2 YYREEE (reference sequence). CDR3 sequence reads: CASSFGQGGEKAFF. The CDR3 coding sequence is TGTGCCAGCAGCTTCGGACAGGGGGGGGAGAAGGCTTTCTTT.

The chain uses TRBV6-5 and TRBJ1-2; tentative D call: TRBD1 (5 bases). There are 16 residues in the CDR3. V lost 2 bases and J 0 bases, leaving 13 bases between the germline ends. Per germline, CDR1 MNHEY and CDR2 SVGAGI. CDR3: CASSYVWQGSNYGYTF. The CDR3, as DNA: TGTGCCAGCAGTTACGTCTGGCAGGGTTCTAACTATGGCTACACCTTC.

The CDR3 bases are TGTGCCAGCAGCGCTGAAGGGGGCGGTAATTCACCCCTCCACTTT. This sequence encodes CASSAEGGGNSPLHF. The chain carries TRBV9 and TRBJ1-6; 7 positions agree with TRBD1. The CDR3 spans 15 residues. V lost 3 bases, J lost 6 bases, and 6 bases stayed unmatched. Germline V gene sequence: CDR1 SGDLS, CDR2 YYNGEE.

This clone was counted once. The chain uses TRBV18 and TRBJ1-2; 9 bases map to TRBD1. V was clipped by 5 bases and J by 4 bases; unmatched bases: 8. Germline lookup yields CDR1 KGHSH and CDR2 LQKENI. The CDR3 has 15 residues. The CDR3 nucleotides are TGTGCCAGCTCATCACAGGGGGCGGGAATCTATGGCTACACCTTC. Translating it yields CASSSQGAGIYGYTF.

The chain carries TRBV7-2 and TRBJ2-7, with D maybe TRBD2 (6 bases). Germline CDR1 reads SGHTA; CDR2 reads FQGNSA. The CDR3 is 14 residues long. V shed 3 bases and J shed 4 bases, with 13 bases lying between them. CDR3 nucleotide sequence: TGTGCCAGCAGCTTCGGAGGGCCCCTTTACGAGCAGTACTTC. Protein product: CASSFGGPLYEQYF. Complete variable domain (other parts from reference TRBV7-2 and TRBJ2-7): GAGVSQSPSNKVTEKGKDVELRCDPISGHTALYWYRQSLGQGLEFLIYFQGNSAPDKSGLPSDRFSAERTGGSVSTLTIQRTQQEDSAVYLCASSFGGPLYEQYFGPGTRLTVT.

Note on this clone: One junction end disagrees with the germline gene, perhaps due to a read error. The V gene is TRBV3-1 (or the pseudogene TRBV3-2), the J gene TRBJ1-1, with D possibly TRBD1 on 5 matching bases. CDR3 length: 12 residues. Germline assignment: CDR1 LGHDT and CDR2 YNNKEL (reference sequence). CDR3 in DNA: TGTGCCAGCAGCCAAGAAGGGACTGAAGCTCTCTTT. It translates to CASSQEGTEALF.

The rearrangement uses TRBV12-3 or TRBV12-4 and TRBJ2-1, with 10 bases identical to TRBD2. The V segment lost 5 bases and the J segment 8 bases; nucleotides outside the gene matches: 0. The CDR3 sequence is 12 residues long. This CDR3 is CASSSGRDEQFF. The CDR3 DNA reads TGTGCCAGCAGTAGCGGGAGGGATGAGCAGTTCTTC.

This clone has only a few counts. The chain is built from TRBV19 and TRBJ1-3, with 7 bases lining up with TRBD1. The CDR3 length is 15 residues. V dropped 9 bases and J dropped 0; count of bases not matched to a gene: 8. Germline V gene data show CDR1 as LNHDA and CDR2 as SQIVND (reference sequence). CDR3 bases: TGTGCCAGCGATCCGGGACAGCTCTCTGGAAACACCATATATTTT. This encodes CASDPGQLSGNTIYF.

V and J are TRBV7-3 and TRBJ1-2; possible D gene TRBD1, 5 bases. CDR1 and CDR2 (germline): SGHTA, FQGTGA. The CDR3 runs 17 residues. V lost 0 bases to trimming and J lost 3 bases, with 17 bases between them. The CDR3: CASSLTGSHGGDYGYTF. The CDR3 nucleotides read TGTGCCAGCAGCTTAACAGGAAGCCACGGGGGGGACTATGGCTACACCTTC.

The rearrangement joins TRBV2 to TRBJ1-2, with D hard to call. Germline-derived CDR1 and CDR2 are SNHLY and FYNNEI. The CDR3 runs to 14 residues. V lost 3 bases, J lost 4 bases, and 12 bases lay in between. The CDR3 loop is CASSEDSSPYGYTF. In DNA, the CDR3 is TGTGCCAGCAGTGAGGACTCAAGCCCCTATGGCTACACCTTC. Based on the CDR3 plus reference TRBV2 and TRBJ1-2, the full variable domain is EPEVTQTPSHQVTQMGQEVILRCVPISNHLYFYWYRQILGQKVEFLVSFYNNEISEKSEIFDDQFSVERPDGSNFTLKIRSTKLEDSAMYFCASSEDSSPYGYTFGSGTRLTVV.

The rearrangement uses TRBV7-2 and TRBJ1-2; 7 bases line up with TRBD1. CDR1 SGHTA and CDR2 FQGNSA come from the germline V gene. Losses at the gene ends were 2 bases for V and 7 bases for J; bases not matched to a gene: 7. This CDR3 is 14 amino acids long. The CDR3 protein is CASSLSYRGSGYTF. The CDR3 nucleotides read TGTGCCAGCAGCTTAAGTTACAGGGGCTCTGGCTACACCTTC. The full variable domain, with the rest looked up from reference TRBV7-2 and TRBJ1-2, is GAGVSQSPSNKVTEKGKDVELRCDPISGHTALYWYRQSLGQGLEFLIYFQGNSAPDKSGLPSDRFSAERTGGSVSTLTIQRTQQEDSAVYLCASSLSYRGSGYTFGSGTRLTVV.

This chain links TRBV2 with TRBJ1-5, with 8 bases that match TRBD1. CDR1 is SNHLY, CDR2 FYNNEI, per germline. The ends lost 3 bases at V and 2 bases at J; junction bases unmatched: 6. This CDR3 has 16 residues. CDR3: CASSDPWGQGNQPQHF. The DNA for the CDR3 is TGTGCCAGCAGTGATCCATGGGGACAGGGCAATCAGCCCCAGCATTTT.

V is TRBV4-3 and J is TRBJ2-1; a weak D match, TRBD2 (7 bases). V lost 4 bases and J lost 2, with 15 bases in between. CDR1 LGHNA and CDR2 YSLEER come from the germline V gene. The CDR3 totals 16 residues. CDR3 DNA sequence: TGCGCCAGCAGCCGAGCGAGCGGGACAACCTACAATGAGCAGTTCTTC. Translation: CASSRASGTTYNEQFF.

The chain links TRBV18 to TRBJ2-7; no clear D. CDR1 KGHSH and CDR2 LQKENI come from the germline V gene. V lost 0 bases to trimming and J lost 6 bases, with 9 bases between them. This CDR3 has 13 residues. Here the CDR3 reads CASSPPVSLEQYF. CDR3 coding DNA: TGTGCCAGCTCACCACCTGTCAGTCTCGAGCAGTACTTC.

This chain links TRBV10-3 with TRBJ1-3; 10 positions match TRBD1. The J segment lost 4 bases and the V segment lost 7 bases, leaving 10 bases of the junction unmatched. The germline CDR1 and CDR2 sequences are ENHRY and SYGVKD. The CDR3 is made up of 16 amino acids. The CDR3 sequence is CAITQGQGMEGNTIYF. In nucleotides, the CDR3 is TGTGCCATCACCCAGGGACAGGGGATGGAGGGAAACACCATATATTTT.

The V and J genes are TRBV5-5 and TRBJ1-5, with D hard to call. CDR1 is SGHKS and CDR2 is YYEKEE in the germline V gene (reference sequence). The V end was cut by 2 bases, the J end by 0 bases, with 6 bases between. This CDR3 has 14 amino acids. Here the CDR3 reads CASSFGVSNQPQHF. The CDR3 bases are TGTGCCAGCAGCTTCGGTGTTAGCAATCAGCCCCAGCATTTT.

The rearrangement uses TRBV5-1 and TRBJ2-5; TRBD1 matches 8 bases. This CDR3 has 15 residues. Germline CDR1 and CDR2: SGHRS and YFSETQ. J lost 3 bases, V lost 4 bases, and 8 bases had no gene match. The CDR3 is CASSRQGSEEETQYF. CDR3 DNA sequence: TGCGCCAGCAGCAGACAGGGGTCCGAGGAAGAGACCCAGTACTTC. Variable domain in full (rest from reference TRBV5-1 and TRBJ2-5): KAGVTQTPRYLIKTRGQQVTLSCSPISGHRSVSWYQQTPGQGLQFLFEYFSETQRNKGNFPGRFSGRQFSNSRSEMNVSTLELGDSALYLCASSRQGSEEETQYFGPGTRLLVL.

The chain employs TRBV4-3 and TRBJ2-1, with a weak D call TRBD2 (5 bases). V lost 1 base, J lost 7 bases, and 20 bases lay in between. Germline V gives CDR1 LGHNA, CDR2 YSLEER. This CDR3 has 17 residues. CDR3 in amino acids: CASSQVRTLLGPNEQFF. The CDR3 DNA sequence: TGCGCCAGCAGCCAAGTCCGGACTCTACTAGGCCCAAATGAGCAGTTCTTC.

DNA of the CDR3: TGTGCCAGCAGTGAACTGTCTAGCGGGATAGGCAATGAGCAGTTCTTC. Amino acid sequence: CASSELSSGIGNEQFF. The chain uses TRBV25-1 and TRBJ2-1; 9 bases fit TRBD2. This CDR3 region has 16 residues. The germline CDR1 and CDR2 sequences are MGHDK and SYGVNS. V gave up 2 bases and J gave up 6 bases; unmatched junction bases: 8.

This clone was seen just once. The chain uses TRBV6-4 and TRBJ2-1; 11 bases line up with TRBD2. Germline V lookup: CDR1 MRHNA, CDR2 SNTAGT. This CDR3 is 15 amino acids long. V was clipped by 6 bases and J by 5 bases; unmatched bases: 6. The CDR3 sequence is CASRASGGTHNEQFF. In nucleotides, the CDR3 is TGTGCCAGCAGGGCTAGCGGGGGGACTCACAATGAGCAGTTCTTC.

This rearrangement joins TRBV5-4 to TRBJ2-7, with 7 bases aligning to TRBD2. The CDR3 length is 13 residues. CDR1 and CDR2 (germline): SGHNT, YYREEE (reference sequence). The V and J ends lost 2 bases and 7 bases, in that order; junction bases with no gene match: 6. CDR3 sequence (DNA): TGTGCCAGCAGCTTCGGGGGGATAGAAGAGCAGTACTTC. It yields the protein CASSFGGIEEQYF.

This rearrangement joins TRBV6-5 to TRBJ2-5; TRBD2 might be the D (6 bases). This CDR3 has 13 residues. Germline CDR1 MNHEY, CDR2 SVGAGI. Trimming left V 7 bases short and J 5 bases short, with 14 bases between. The DNA of the CDR3 is TGTGCCAGCACCCCGAGGGCGGGGGAGACCCAGTACTTC. Translated, it gives CASTPRAGETQYF.

V gene TRBV6-5 combines with J gene TRBJ2-7; D perhaps matches TRBD1 (6 bases). CDR3 length: 15 residues. The germline V gene encodes CDR1 MNHEY and CDR2 SVGAGI. With 6 bases removed from V and 2 bases from J, the gap between germline ends came to 17 bases. The CDR3 protein is CASRAADSVPYEQYF. In DNA, the CDR3 is TGTGCCAGCAGAGCGGCGGACAGCGTTCCCTACGAGCAGTACTTC.

The V gene is TRBV7-9, the J gene TRBJ2-5; tentative D call: TRBD1 (8 bases). The V end was cut by 1 base, the J end by 5 bases, with 11 bases between. This CDR3 has 14 amino acids. Germline values: CDR1 SEHNR, CDR2 FQNEAQ (reference sequence). CDR3 sequence reads: CASSLVQGGETQYF. The CDR3 nucleotides read TGTGCCAGCAGCTTAGTACAGGGGGGGGAGACCCAGTACTTC.

The rearrangement joins TRBV18 to TRBJ1-1; 8 bases fit TRBD1. Germline V CDR1 and CDR2: KGHSH, LQKENI. The V segment lost 0 bases and the J segment 1 base; nucleotides outside the gene matches: 4. The CDR3 has 16 amino acids. In DNA, the CDR3 is TGTGCCAGCTCACCACCATCTGGACAGGGGAACACTGAAGCTTTCTTT. Its protein product is CASSPPSGQGNTEAFF.

This rearrangement joins TRBV28 to TRBJ1-1, with a possible D match to TRBD1 (6 bases). Looked up from germline, CDR1 is MDHEN and CDR2 is SYDVKM. The CDR3 is made up of 13 amino acids. V lost 4 bases to trimming and J lost 6 bases, with 12 bases between them. The CDR3 loop reads CASSSTGIAEAFF. Here the CDR3 DNA reads TGTGCCAGCAGTTCCACAGGGATTGCTGAAGCTTTCTTT.

V gene TRBV19 combines with J gene TRBJ1-2, with D maybe TRBD1 (6 bases). The germline V gene encodes CDR1 LNHDA and CDR2 SQIVND (reference sequence). With 2 bases removed from V and 2 bases from J, the gap between germline ends came to 24 bases. The CDR3 is made up of 19 amino acids. The CDR3 nucleotides are TGTGCCAGTAGTATAAGGCCTGGCAGTTCGGGGGGCCGGAACTATGGCTACACCTTC. Its translation is CASSIRPGSSGGRNYGYTF.

The chain employs TRBV15 and TRBJ2-3, with 8 bases identical to TRBD2. Germline values: CDR1 LNHNV, CDR2 YYDKDF (reference sequence). J gave up 1 base and V 0 bases, and 3 bases lay outside the gene matches. The CDR3 has 16 amino acids. The CDR3 protein is CATSRETTSGTDTQYF. Written as DNA, the CDR3 is TGTGCCACCAGCAGAGAAACGACTAGCGGCACAGATACGCAGTATTTT. The full variable domain, its missing parts supplied by reference TRBV15 and TRBJ2-3, is DAMVIQNPRYQVTQFGKPVTLSCSQTLNHNVMYWYQQKSSQAPKLLFHYYDKDFNNEADTPDNFQSRRPNTSFCFLDIRSPGLGDTAMYLCATSRETTSGTDTQYFGPGTRLTVL.

The chain combines TRBV12-3 or TRBV12-4 with TRBJ1-2; the match to TRBD1 covers 11 bases. The CDR3 loop spans 13 amino acids. The junction had 5 bases not matched to a gene; V was cut back by 6 bases and J by 8 bases. The CDR3 region is CASSGQGAGGYTF. CDR3 in DNA: TGTGCCAGCAGCGGACAGGGGGCAGGAGGCTACACCTTC.